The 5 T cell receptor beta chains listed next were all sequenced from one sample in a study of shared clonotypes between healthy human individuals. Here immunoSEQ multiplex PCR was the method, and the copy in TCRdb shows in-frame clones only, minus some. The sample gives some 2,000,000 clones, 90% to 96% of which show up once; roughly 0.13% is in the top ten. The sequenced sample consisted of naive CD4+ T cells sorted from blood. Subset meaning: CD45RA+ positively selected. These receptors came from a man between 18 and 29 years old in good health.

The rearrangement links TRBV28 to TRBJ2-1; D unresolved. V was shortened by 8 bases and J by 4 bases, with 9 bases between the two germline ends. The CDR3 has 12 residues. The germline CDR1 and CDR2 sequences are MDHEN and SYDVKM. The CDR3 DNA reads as TGTGCCAGCCACGAAAGGTACAATGAGCAGTTCTTC. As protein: CASHERYNEQFF. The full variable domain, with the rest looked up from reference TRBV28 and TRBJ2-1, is DVKVTQSSRYLVKRTGEKVFLECVQDMDHENMFWYRQDPGLGLRLIYFSYDVKMKEKGDIPEGYSVSREKKERFSLILESASTNQTSMYLCASHERYNEQFFGPGTRLTVL.

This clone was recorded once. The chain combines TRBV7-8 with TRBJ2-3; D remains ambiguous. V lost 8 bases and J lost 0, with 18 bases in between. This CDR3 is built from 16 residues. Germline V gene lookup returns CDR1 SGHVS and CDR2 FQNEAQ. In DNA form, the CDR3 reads TGTGCCAGCTTGGTAGCAGACGTTGCTAGCACAGATACGCAGTATTTT. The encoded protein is CASLVADVASTDTQYF.

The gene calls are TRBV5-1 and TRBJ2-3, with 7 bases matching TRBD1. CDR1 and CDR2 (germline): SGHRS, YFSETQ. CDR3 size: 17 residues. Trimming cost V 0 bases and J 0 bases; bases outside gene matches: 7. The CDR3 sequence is CASSLGLQGSSTDTQYF. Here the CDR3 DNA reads TGCGCCAGCAGCTTGGGCCTACAGGGGTCTAGCACAGATACGCAGTATTTT. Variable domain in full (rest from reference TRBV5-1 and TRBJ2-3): KAGVTQTPRYLIKTRGQQVTLSCSPISGHRSVSWYQQTPGQGLQFLFEYFSETQRNKGNFPGRFSGRQFSNSRSEMNVSTLELGDSALYLCASSLGLQGSSTDTQYFGPGTRLTVL.

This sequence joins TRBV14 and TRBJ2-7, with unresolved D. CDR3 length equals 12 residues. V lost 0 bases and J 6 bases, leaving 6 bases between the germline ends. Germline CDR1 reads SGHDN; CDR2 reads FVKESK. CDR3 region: CASSQDWGEQYF. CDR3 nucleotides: TGTGCCAGCAGCCAAGATTGGGGCGAGCAGTACTTC.

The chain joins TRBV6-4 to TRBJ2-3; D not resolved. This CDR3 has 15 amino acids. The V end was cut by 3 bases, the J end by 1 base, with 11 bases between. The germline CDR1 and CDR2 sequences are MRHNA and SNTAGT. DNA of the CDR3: TGTGCCAGCAGTGAGAGCCCAAGGGGCACAGATACGCAGTATTTT. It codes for CASSESPRGTDTQYF.